These 29 T cell receptor beta chains came from one sample sequenced in a study of blood T cell repertoires in COVID-19. Clones were sequenced by immunoSEQ multiplex PCR, and TCRdb holds only the in-frame ones, with some missing. The sample includes some 320,000 clones, around 92% of them seen just once. Material: peripheral blood. The receptors come from a woman in her thirties with COVID-19, enrolled during active disease.

J is TRBJ1-2 and V is TRBV4-2; 12 positions agree with TRBD1. Germline V gene lookup returns CDR1 LGHNA and CDR2 YNFKEQ. CDR3 size: 19 residues. J gave up 2 bases and V 0 bases, and 10 bases lay outside the gene matches. CDR3 protein: CASSQETPGQGAPNYGYTF. The CDR3 DNA is TGTGCCAGCAGCCAAGAGACCCCGGGACAGGGGGCGCCGAACTATGGCTACACCTTC.

This chain joins TRBV27 and TRBJ1-1, with D unresolved. The length of the CDR3 is 14 residues. Germline V gives CDR1 MNHEY, CDR2 SMNVEV (reference sequence). V was trimmed by 10 bases and J by 2 bases, leaving 17 bases between them. CDR3 amino acids: CATKGPTTNTEAFF. The CDR3 bases are TGTGCCACAAAAGGCCCTACTACAAACACTGAAGCTTTCTTT.

J is TRBJ1-1 and V is TRBV15; 7 nucleotides agree with TRBD1. V lost 5 bases to trimming and J lost 6 bases; unmatched junction nucleotides: 6. Germline V gene data show CDR1 as LNHNV and CDR2 as YYDKDF (reference sequence). The CDR3 extends over 13 amino acids. This CDR3 is CATSVRQGPEAFF. CDR3 DNA: TGTGCCACCAGCGTAAGACAGGGCCCTGAAGCTTTCTTT.

The V gene is TRBV15, the J gene TRBJ1-2, with D unresolved. V was clipped by 6 bases and J by 4 bases, with 12 bases between them. CDR1 and CDR2 from the germline V gene are LNHNV and YYDKDF (reference sequence). The CDR3 covers 13 residues. The DNA of the CDR3 is TGTGCCACCAGAGAAACAGACGTCTATGGCTACACCTTC. This gives the protein CATRETDVYGYTF.

This chain uses TRBV29-1 with TRBJ1-2; 8 bases fit TRBD1. This CDR3 region has 14 residues. Germline-derived CDR1 and CDR2 are SQVTM and ANQGSEA. The V segment lost 7 bases and the J segment 0 bases; nucleotides outside the gene matches: 7. This chain's CDR3 is CSGMGQATNYGYTF. The CDR3 bases are TGCAGCGGGATGGGACAGGCTACTAACTATGGCTACACCTTC.

The rearrangement joins TRBV27 to TRBJ1-2, with unresolved D. The CDR3 sequence is 14 residues long. CDR1 and CDR2 (germline): MNHEY, SMNVEV (reference sequence). The germline V and J ends were trimmed by 5 bases and 4 bases, with 14 bases remaining between them. The CDR3 coding sequence is TGTGCCAGCAGTCCTCGATCGGGTATCTATGGCTACACCTTC. This translates into CASSPRSGIYGYTF.

The V call is TRBV6-1, the J call TRBJ2-7; D may be TRBD2 (5 bases). CDR3 length: 14 residues. V was cut by 2 bases and J by 4 bases, with 12 bases left in between. Germline loops: CDR1 MNHNS, CDR2 SASEGT. Here the CDR3 reads CASSEPGLRYEQYF. In DNA, the CDR3 is TGTGCCAGCAGTGAACCTGGACTCAGGTACGAGCAGTACTTC.

V usage is TRBV5-6 and J usage is TRBJ1-1, with no clear D. CDR3 length equals 15 residues. Germline CDR1 reads SGHDT; CDR2 reads YYEEEE. The V end was cut by 1 base, the J end by 3 bases, with 13 bases between. The CDR3 bases are TGTGCCAGCAGCTTGATGGTGAGGGCGGACACTGAAGCTTTCTTT. Its translation: CASSLMVRADTEAFF.

This chain links TRBV6-5 with TRBJ2-3; TRBD1 matches at 7 bases. From germline, CDR1 is MNHEY and CDR2 SVGAGI. This CDR3 region has 13 residues. V shed 7 bases and J 2 bases; nucleotides not matched to a gene: 3. Written as DNA, the CDR3 is TGTGCCAGCAAAGGACAGGCCACAGATACGCAGTATTTT. It translates to CASKGQATDTQYF.

This rearrangement joins TRBV6-5 to TRBJ2-5; 9 nucleotides line up with TRBD2. CDR3 length equals 14 residues. The ends lost 2 bases at V and 2 bases at J; junction bases unmatched: 0. Per germline, CDR1 MNHEY and CDR2 SVGAGI. CDR3 bases: TGTGCCAGCAGTTACGCGGGGGGGCAAGAGACCCAGTACTTC. This translates into CASSYAGGQETQYF.

The chain joins TRBV10-3 to TRBJ1-5, with TRBD1 identical over 10 bases. The CDR3 contains 15 residues. J was trimmed by 6 bases and V by 2 bases; bases with no gene match: 4. The germline gives CDR1 ENHRY, CDR2 SYGVKD. The CDR3 DNA sequence: TGTGCCATCAGTGAGGACAGGGGGCTGTTTCAGCCCCAGCATTTT. Translation: CAISEDRGLFQPQHF.

This clone was observed a single time. The rearrangement joins TRBV28 to TRBJ2-7; 7 bases match TRBD2. The CDR3 contains 12 residues. CDR1 and CDR2 (germline): MDHEN, SYDVKM. Trimming took 6 bases from V and 6 from J; bases not matched to a gene: 5. This CDR3 is CASRTGGSEQYF. In DNA form, the CDR3 reads TGTGCCAGCAGGACGGGGGGAAGCGAGCAGTACTTC. Based on the CDR3 plus reference TRBV28 and TRBJ2-7, the full variable domain is DVKVTQSSRYLVKRTGEKVFLECVQDMDHENMFWYRQDPGLGLRLIYFSYDVKMKEKGDIPEGYSVSREKKERFSLILESASTNQTSMYLCASRTGGSEQYFGPGTRLTVT.

This rearrangement joins TRBV30 to TRBJ2-1, with TRBD2 identical over 10 bases. Per germline, CDR1 GTSNPN and CDR2 SVGIG (reference sequence). The V segment lost 2 bases and the J segment 16 bases; nucleotides outside the gene matches: 14. This CDR3 has 14 amino acids. For the CDR3, the DNA is TGTGCCTGGAGTACCAACAGCCGCAGCGGGGGGGCCTTCTTC. It encodes CAWSTNSRSGGAFF.

The chain is built from TRBV27 and TRBJ2-2, with 11 bases that match TRBD2. V trimming: 6 bases; J trimming: 7 bases; junction bases outside the gene matches: 16. The germline V gene has CDR1 MNHEY and CDR2 SMNVEV (reference sequence). This CDR3 comprises 18 residues. The CDR3 sequence: CASSPVIAGGMGNGELFF. The CDR3 bases are TGTGCCAGCAGCCCCGTCATAGCGGGGGGGATGGGTAACGGGGAGCTGTTTTTT.

This chain links TRBV5-1 with TRBJ2-3; the match to TRBD2 covers 7 bases. This CDR3 comprises 14 residues. Germline-derived CDR1 and CDR2 are SGHRS and YFSETQ. V gave up 5 bases and J gave up 6 bases; unmatched junction bases: 9. This CDR3 is CASSGGQLADTQYF. The CDR3 coding sequence is TGCGCCAGCAGTGGAGGCCAACTAGCGGATACGCAGTATTTT.

The J gene is TRBJ1-3, the V gene TRBV5-1, with TRBD1 as a possible D gene (6 bases). Trimming cost V 0 bases and J 4 bases, with 14 bases left between them. This CDR3 region has 16 residues. Germline CDR1 and CDR2: SGHRS and YFSETQ. In DNA form, the CDR3 reads TGCGCCAGCAGCTTGGCCGGGACACGCCGAGGAAACACCATATATTTT. It is translated as CASSLAGTRRGNTIYF.

In this sample, this clone turned up a few times. This chain uses TRBV5-1 with TRBJ1-1; D is perhaps TRBD1 (6 bases). Germline V gives CDR1 SGHRS, CDR2 YFSETQ. The CDR3 is 15 residues long. Trimming took off 2 bases at V and 6 bases at J, with 17 bases between the two ends. The DNA for the CDR3 is TGCGCCAGCAGCTTCCTTGCGGGGGGCGCCGCTGAAGCTTTCTTT. It specifies CASSFLAGGAAEAFF.

This chain links TRBV28 with TRBJ2-2; D perhaps matches TRBD1 (7 bases). Trimming removed 3 bases at V and 2 bases at J, with 13 bases between. CDR1 is MDHEN and CDR2 is SYDVKM in the germline V gene. This CDR3 is 16 amino acids long. The CDR3 DNA is TGTGCCAGCAGTTTGGGCGGGACAGCAAACACCGGGGAGCTGTTTTTT. This codes for CASSLGGTANTGELFF.

A few counts support this clone. The chain couples TRBV18 to TRBJ1-1; D remains unclear. The CDR3 runs to 16 residues. Per germline, CDR1 KGHSH and CDR2 LQKENI. V shed 0 bases and J shed 0 bases, with 11 bases lying between them. The CDR3 nucleotides are TGTGCCAGCTCACCACCCGGGAACCTAATGAACACTGAAGCTTTCTTT. This encodes CASSPPGNLMNTEAFF. Using reference TRBV18 and TRBJ1-1 for the parts outside the CDR3, the full variable domain is NAGVMQNPRHLVRRRGQEARLRCSPMKGHSHVYWYRQLPEEGLKFMVYLQKENIIDESGMPKERFSAEFPKEGPSILRIQQVVRGDSAAYFCASSPPGNLMNTEAFFGQGTRLTVV.

In the case of this clone: One end of the junction varies from germline; a read error may be responsible. V is TRBV23-1 and J is TRBJ1-1; D gene uncertain. TRBV23-1 is given ORF status, its function remaining uncertain. The CDR3 loop spans 11 amino acids. CDR3 residues: CASRNPGETFF. CDR3 bases: TGCGCCAGCAGAAATCCGGGTGAAACTTTCTTT.

The CDR3 DNA sequence: TGTGCCAGCAGCCGTAACTCTCTAGCGGGGGGGCAGGCGTACTTC. Its protein is CASSRNSLAGGQAYF. The J gene is TRBJ2-7, the V gene TRBV3-1 (or the pseudogene TRBV3-2); 12 nucleotides match TRBD2. There are 15 residues in the CDR3. Germline CDR1 and CDR2: LGHDT and YNNKEL (reference sequence). V gave up 4 bases and J gave up 12 bases; unmatched junction bases: 13.

The J gene is TRBJ2-3, the V gene TRBV3-1 (or the pseudogene TRBV3-2); 7 nucleotides align to TRBD2. The CDR3 is 15 residues long. Germline V gene sequence: CDR1 LGHDT, CDR2 YNNKEL (reference sequence). Trimming cost V 5 bases and J 0 bases; bases outside gene matches: 5. DNA for the CDR3: TGTGCCAGCAGCGGGACTACGTCTAGCACAGATACGCAGTATTTT. Translating gives CASSGTTSSTDTQYF.

V and J are TRBV7-8 and TRBJ2-5; D gene unclear. Per the germline V gene, CDR1 is SGHVS and CDR2 is FQNEAQ. CDR3 length: 13 amino acids. Trimming took off 5 bases at V and 5 bases at J, with 12 bases between the two ends. CDR3 in DNA: TGTGCCAGCAGCGCGGCGGATGGGGAGACCCAGTACTTC. Translated: CASSAADGETQYF.

The gene calls are TRBV7-2 and TRBJ1-1, with D possibly TRBD1 on 5 matching bases. Germline assignment: CDR1 SGHTA and CDR2 FQGNSA. This CDR3 has 18 residues. The ends were cut back, 1 base at V and 0 bases at J, with 18 bases in the middle. The CDR3 is CASSLEAWGDPLNTEAFF. The CDR3 coding sequence is TGTGCCAGCAGCTTAGAGGCTTGGGGGGACCCTCTGAACACTGAAGCTTTCTTT.

The chain has TRBV6-6 and TRBJ1-3; tentative D call: TRBD1 (6 bases). CDR3 length: 16 amino acids. In germline, CDR1 is MNHNY, CDR2 SVGAGI (reference sequence). V was shortened by 4 bases and J by 1 base, with 14 bases between the two germline ends. Here the CDR3 reads CASSWGGARSGNTIYF. CDR3 coding DNA: TGTGCCAGCAGTTGGGGGGGCGCTAGATCTGGAAACACCATATATTTT.

The chain links TRBV27 to TRBJ2-7; 9 nucleotides agree with TRBD1. The CDR3 is 13 amino acids. Trimming at V came to 11 bases and at J to 2 bases, leaving 7 bases not matched to a gene. CDR1 and CDR2 (germline): MNHEY, SMNVEV (reference sequence). The CDR3 DNA is TGTGCCGACGGGACAGGGCCCACCTACGAGCAGTACTTC. Its translation is CADGTGPTYEQYF.

The J gene is TRBJ2-3, the V gene TRBV11-3, with no clear D. Germline CDR1 reads SGHNT; CDR2 reads YENEEA. The V end lost 5 bases, the J end lost 5 bases, and 8 bases lay between the germline ends. The CDR3 consists of 12 residues. Here the CDR3 DNA reads TGTGCCAGCAGCCCCCGCGGAGATACGCAGTATTTT. Encoded protein: CASSPRGDTQYF.

The chain combines TRBV5-1 with TRBJ1-5, with 7 bases aligning to TRBD1. Trimming removed 4 bases from V and 0 bases from J; junction bases left unmatched: 4. This CDR3 region has 15 residues. Per the germline V gene, CDR1 is SGHRS and CDR2 is YFSETQ. CDR3 sequence reads: CASSTGTASNQPQHF. As DNA, the CDR3 is TGCGCCAGCAGCACCGGGACAGCTAGCAATCAGCCCCAGCATTTT.

This chain connects TRBV5-4 to TRBJ2-2, with D possibly being TRBD1 (7 bases). Between the trimmed V and J ends, which lost 0 bases and 4 bases, there was a span of 13 bases. The CDR3 has 16 residues. CDR1 SGHNT and CDR2 YYREEE come from the germline V gene (reference sequence). DNA of the CDR3: TGTGCCAGCAGCTTGGGGCAGGGGGAGGCCACCGGGGAGCTGTTTTTT. It yields the protein CASSLGQGEATGELFF.